The entry that follows covers one T cell receptor (beta chain) sequence. The antigen is unknown. The sample is drawn from a study of blood T cells in healthy people across ages. Germline-derived CDR1 and CDR2 are DFQATT and SNEGSKA (reference sequence). The CDR3 loop spans 13 amino acids. The extraction recovered at least 5.5 micrograms of total RNA per sample. The authors ran a second PCR of 7 to 11 cycles using a sample-barcoded 5' primer and a J-beta primer mix. Every cDNA molecule carried a tag from a template-switch adaptor bearing 12 random nucleotides. MiXCR was run by TCRdb on the 5' RACE reads, yielding one entry per CDR3 protein. The data show about 1.8 million distinct CDR3 sequences, 49% seen once. Study outcomes and limitations: Age brought a roughly linear fall in TCR beta diversity measured per million T cells.

Sequencing was carried out using blood. The chain is built from TRBV20-1 and TRBJ2-5; 7 positions agree with TRBD2. The closer fit of TRBJ2-4 to the DNA end suggests the J call may be wrong. This TCR was sampled from a woman aged 40 to 49 in good health. DNA of the CDR3: TGCAGTAGCGGGGAGCCCCCCTCGGACATTCAGTACTTC. Amino acids: CSSGEPPSDIQYF.